Here is one TCR beta chain with its context. Its specificity is unknown. These data are taken from a study of T cells and Merkel cell carcinoma outcomes. Only in-frame clones appear in the TCRdb table, and some are missing; sequencing was by immunoSEQ multiplex PCR. The table records around 15,000 clones, 80% to 90% of them present only once. The CDR3 runs 14 residues. The V gene end was trimmed by 4 bases and the J gene end by 2 bases; junction bases not matched to a gene: 4. The germline V gene has CDR1 SGHRS and CDR2 YFSETQ. General study findings and limits: Repertoire plus T-cell density reportedly predicted Merkel cell carcinoma outcomes.

The TCR was taken from a human donor with Merkel cell carcinoma. This chain joins TRBV5-1 and TRBJ2-5, with 8 bases matching TRBD2. The source material was tumor tissue from Merkel cell carcinoma. CDR3: CASSPGGVQETQYF. For the CDR3, the DNA is TGCGCCAGCAGCCCGGGAGGGGTACAAGAGACCCAGTACTTC.